The sequence of this T cell receptor beta chain was determined in a study of cytomegalovirus exposure and HLA in healthy donors. Looking at the study overall: From HLA-typed donors, an early data release held around 85 million unique TCRs.

PCR primers comprised 60 Vbeta and 13 Jbeta primers. Clones were read by immunoSEQ multiplex PCR, and TCRdb kept only the in-frame ones, dropping some. The table lists 72,000 or so clones, about four fifths of them singletons. The study sampled nominally healthy donors, though unrecorded immune exposures were likely. Study-level findings and limits: Earlier results showed most TCR beta V segments being productive about 87% or about 30% of the time.

Concerning this clone itself: The antigen is unknown.

This CDR3 contains 14 residues. Per germline, CDR1 SGHVS and CDR2 FQNEAQ. V dropped 2 bases and J dropped 2 bases, with 10 bases sitting between them. Sequencing was performed on PBMCs. The sequence was obtained from a young man in good health and CMV-seropositive. V gene TRBV7-8 combines with J gene TRBJ2-7; maybe TRBD2 (6 bases). For the CDR3, the DNA is TGTGCCAGCAGCTTACAGGAGGGAGCCTACGAGCAGTACTTC. Its protein product is CASSLQEGAYEQYF. The whole variable domain, filled in from reference TRBV7-8 and TRBJ2-7, reads GAGVSQSPRYKVAKRGQDVALRCDPISGHVSLFWYQQALGQGPEFLTYFQNEAQLDKSGLPSDRFFAERPEGSVSTLKIQRTQQEDSAVYLCASSLQEGAYEQYFGPGTRLTVT.